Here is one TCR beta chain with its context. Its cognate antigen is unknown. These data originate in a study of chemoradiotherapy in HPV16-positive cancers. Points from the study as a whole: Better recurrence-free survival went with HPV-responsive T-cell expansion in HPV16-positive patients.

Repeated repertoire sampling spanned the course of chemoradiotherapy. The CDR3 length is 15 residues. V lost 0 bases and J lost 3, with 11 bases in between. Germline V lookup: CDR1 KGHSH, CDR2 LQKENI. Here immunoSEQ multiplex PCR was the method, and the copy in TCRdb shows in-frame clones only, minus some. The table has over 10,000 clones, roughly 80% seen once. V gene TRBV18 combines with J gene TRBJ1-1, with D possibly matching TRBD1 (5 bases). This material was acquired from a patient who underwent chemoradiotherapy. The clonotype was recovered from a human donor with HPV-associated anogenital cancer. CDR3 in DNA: TGTGCCAGCTCACCACCCGCGGGGGATTACACTGAAGCTTTCTTT. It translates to CASSPPAGDYTEAFF.